Listed below are T cell receptor beta chains from one sample, sequenced in a study of blood T cell repertoires in COVID-19. TCRdb's copy holds only in-frame clones and misses some; the assay was immunoSEQ multiplex PCR. In the table there are a few hundred thousand clones, more than 75% of which are singletons. What was sequenced was PBMCs or T cells enriched from blood (not recorded which). The origin of the receptors is a woman aged 45-59 years who had been exposed to COVID-19. Each CDR3 is given with its conserved first and last residue. The order of the fields is clone size, D gene, J gene, V gene, CDR3 DNA, CDR3 protein. D genes are given only for firm matches. Size values are once, few and many counts, or a class for expanded clones, and some rows have none.

NA NA TRBJ2-7 TRBV27 TGTGCCAGCGGGGCGGGGATCTCCTACGAGCAGTACTTC CASGAGISYEQYF
NA TRBD1 TRBJ1-2 TRBV6-5 TGTGCCAGTTCCAGGGGGCGAAACTATGGCTACACCTTC CASSRGRNYGYTF
NA NA TRBJ1-3 TRBV12-5 TGTGCTAGTGCCTTAGGGGACACCATATATTTT CASALGDTIYF
NA NA TRBJ2-1 TRBV19 TGTGCCAGTACAAATGCCGGGGGTACCTACAATGAGCAGTTCTTC CASTNAGGTYNEQFF
NA NA TRBJ2-2 TRBV10-3 TGTGCCATCAGTGGGGAACTAGGATCGAACACCGGGGAGCTGTTTTTT CAISGELGSNTGELFF
NA NA TRBJ1-5 TRBV27 TGTGCCAGCAGTTCCTCTAAGACAGGAACCTACAATCAGCCCCAGCATTTT CASSSSKTGTYNQPQHF
NA TRBD2 TRBJ2-1 TRBV13 TGTGCCAGCAGCCAGACTACTAGCGGGGTTAAACTCGGGGAGCAGTTCTTC CASSQTTSGVKLGEQFF
NA TRBD1 TRBJ1-4 TRBV5-1 TGCGCCAGCCCCCAAGGGGGGACAGGGACCACTAATGAAAAACTGTTTTTT CASPQGGTGTTNEKLFF
once NA TRBJ1-1 TRBV7-2 TGTGCCAGCAGCTTAAGTAGAGATAAGAACACTGAAGCTTTCTTT CASSLSRDKNTEAFF
NA NA TRBJ1-4 TRBV19 TGTGCCAGTAGTATCGGGGGGCATTATGAAAAACTGTTTTTT CASSIGGHYEKLFF
once TRBD2 TRBJ2-5 TRBV20-1 TGCAGTGGGACTAGTGAGGAGACCCAGTACTTC CSGTSEETQYF
once NA TRBJ1-4 TRBV13 TGTGCCAGCAGCTCCAAACAGGGTTGGGCTAATGAAAAACTGTTTTTT CASSSKQGWANEKLFF
NA TRBD2 TRBJ2-1 TRBV29-1 TGCAGTGTCTTTAGGACTAGCGGGGACTACAATGAGCAGTTCTTC CSVFRTSGDYNEQFF
NA TRBD2 TRBJ2-5 TRBV11-2 TGTGCCAGCAGCGCCAGTGGGAGGACTAGCGCAGAGACCCAGTACTTC CASSASGRTSAETQYF
NA NA TRBJ2-6 TRBV5-1 TGCGCCAGCAGCTCGGGAGTGGGCTCTGGGGCCAACGTCCTGACTTTC CASSSGVGSGANVLTF
NA TRBD2 TRBJ2-1 TRBV9 TGTGCCAGCAGCGTACTAGCGGGGGGGACGAACAATGAGCAGTTCTTC CASSVLAGGTNNEQFF
once TRBD1 TRBJ1-1 TRBV29-1 TGCAGCGTTGGGGGGACAGGGTCGACTGAAGCTTTCTTT CSVGGTGSTEAFF
NA NA TRBJ1-5 TRBV12-5 TGTGCTAGTGGTTCCCCGACAGGCCTTGATCAGCCCCAGCATTTT CASGSPTGLDQPQHF
once NA TRBJ1-4 TRBV4-3 TGCGCCAGCAGCCAAGCCATTAATGAAAAACTGTTTTTT CASSQAINEKLFF
NA TRBD1 TRBJ1-1 TRBV28 TGTGCCAGCGGAACTAACAGGGGGGAAAACACTGAAGCTTTCTTT CASGTNRGENTEAFF